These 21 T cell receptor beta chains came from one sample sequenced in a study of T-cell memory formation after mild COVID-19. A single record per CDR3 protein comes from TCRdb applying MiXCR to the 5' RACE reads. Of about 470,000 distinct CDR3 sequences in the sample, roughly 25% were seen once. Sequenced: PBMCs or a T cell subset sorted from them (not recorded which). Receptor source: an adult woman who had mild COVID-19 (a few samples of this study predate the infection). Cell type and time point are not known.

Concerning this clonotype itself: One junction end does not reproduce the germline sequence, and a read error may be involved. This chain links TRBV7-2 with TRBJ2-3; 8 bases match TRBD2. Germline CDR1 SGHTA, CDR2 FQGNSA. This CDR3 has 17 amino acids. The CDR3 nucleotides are TGTGCCAGCAGCCCCCGGACTAGCACGTCTAGGAGAGATGCGCAGTATTTT. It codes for CASSPRTSTSRRDAQYF.

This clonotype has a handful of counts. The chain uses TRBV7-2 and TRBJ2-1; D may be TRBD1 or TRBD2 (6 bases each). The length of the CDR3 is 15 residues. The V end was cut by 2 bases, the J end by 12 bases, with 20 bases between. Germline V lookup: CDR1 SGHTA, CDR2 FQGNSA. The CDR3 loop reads CASSLPPGAGSGQFF. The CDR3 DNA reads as TGTGCCAGCAGCTTACCTCCGGGGGCAGGGAGTGGGCAGTTCTTC.

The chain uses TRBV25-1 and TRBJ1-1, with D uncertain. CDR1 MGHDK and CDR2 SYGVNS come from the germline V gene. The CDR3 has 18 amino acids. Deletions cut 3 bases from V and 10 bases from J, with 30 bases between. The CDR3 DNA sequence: TGTGCCAGCAGTGATCGTAGGAGTGAATCGTTACGGGTTTTTAGAGCTTTCTTT. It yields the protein CASSDRRSESLRVFRAFF.

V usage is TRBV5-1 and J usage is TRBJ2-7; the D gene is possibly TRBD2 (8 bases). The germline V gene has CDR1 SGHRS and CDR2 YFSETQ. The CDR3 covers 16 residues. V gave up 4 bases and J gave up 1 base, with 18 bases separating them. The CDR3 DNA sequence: TGCGCCAGCAGCCCCACGGGAGGGGGCGCGTCCTACGAGCAGTACTTC. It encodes CASSPTGGGASYEQYF. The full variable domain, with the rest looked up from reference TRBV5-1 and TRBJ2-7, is KAGVTQTPRYLIKTRGQQVTLSCSPISGHRSVSWYQQTPGQGLQFLFEYFSETQRNKGNFPGRFSGRQFSNSRSEMNVSTLELGDSALYLCASSPTGGGASYEQYFGPGTRLTVT.

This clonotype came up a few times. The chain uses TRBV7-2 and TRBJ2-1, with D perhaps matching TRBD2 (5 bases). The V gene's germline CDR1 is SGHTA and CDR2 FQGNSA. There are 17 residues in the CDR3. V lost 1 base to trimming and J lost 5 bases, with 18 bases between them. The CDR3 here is CASSLVASLGPDNEQFF. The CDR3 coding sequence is TGTGCCAGCAGCTTAGTGGCTAGCCTAGGTCCCGACAATGAGCAGTTCTTC. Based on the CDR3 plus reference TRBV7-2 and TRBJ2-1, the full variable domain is GAGVSQSPSNKVTEKGKDVELRCDPISGHTALYWYRQSLGQGLEFLIYFQGNSAPDKSGLPSDRFSAERTGGSVSTLTIQRTQQEDSAVYLCASSLVASLGPDNEQFFGPGTRLTVL.

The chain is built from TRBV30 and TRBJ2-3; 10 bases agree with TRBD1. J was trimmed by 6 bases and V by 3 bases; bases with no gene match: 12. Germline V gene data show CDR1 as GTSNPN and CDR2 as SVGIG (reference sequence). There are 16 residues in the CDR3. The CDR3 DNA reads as TGTGCCTGGAGCGTCCGGGACAGGGGCCCTTTTGATACGCAGTATTTT. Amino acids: CAWSVRDRGPFDTQYF.

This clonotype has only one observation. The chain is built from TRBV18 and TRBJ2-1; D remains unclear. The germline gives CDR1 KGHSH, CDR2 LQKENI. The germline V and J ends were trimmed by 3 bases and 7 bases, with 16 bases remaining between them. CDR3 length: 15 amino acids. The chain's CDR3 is CASSPPSSPWNEQFF. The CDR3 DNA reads TGTGCCAGCTCACCTCCTAGTTCCCCTTGGAATGAGCAGTTCTTC.

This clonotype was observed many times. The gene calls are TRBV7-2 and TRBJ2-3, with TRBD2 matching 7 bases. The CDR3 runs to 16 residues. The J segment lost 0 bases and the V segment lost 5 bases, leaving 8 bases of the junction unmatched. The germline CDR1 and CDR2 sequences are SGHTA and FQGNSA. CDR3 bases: TGTGCCAGCAGCGCCGGGACTATAGCTAGCACAGATACGCAGTATTTT. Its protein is CASSAGTIASTDTQYF.

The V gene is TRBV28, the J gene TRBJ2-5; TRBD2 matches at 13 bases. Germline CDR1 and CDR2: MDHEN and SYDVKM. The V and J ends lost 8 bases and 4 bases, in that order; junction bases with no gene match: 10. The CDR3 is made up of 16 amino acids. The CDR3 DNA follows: TGTGCCAGCTCCCCCGCCGGGACTAGCGGGATAGAGACCCAGTACTTC. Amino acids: CASSPAGTSGIETQYF.

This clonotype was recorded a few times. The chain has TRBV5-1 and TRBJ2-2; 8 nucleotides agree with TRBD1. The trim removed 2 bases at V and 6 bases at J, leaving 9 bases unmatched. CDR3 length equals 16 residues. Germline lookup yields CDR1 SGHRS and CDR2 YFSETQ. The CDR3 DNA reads TGCGCCAGCAGCTTTCGCCAGGGGGCGGTCTCCGGGGAGCTGTTTTTT. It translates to CASSFRQGAVSGELFF.

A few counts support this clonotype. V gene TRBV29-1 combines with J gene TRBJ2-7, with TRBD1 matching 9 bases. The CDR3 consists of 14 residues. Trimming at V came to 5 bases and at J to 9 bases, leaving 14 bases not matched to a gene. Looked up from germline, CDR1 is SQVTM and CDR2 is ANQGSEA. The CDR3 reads CSVIEGQGRTGQYF. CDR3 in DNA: TGCAGCGTTATCGAGGGACAGGGACGGACGGGGCAGTACTTC.

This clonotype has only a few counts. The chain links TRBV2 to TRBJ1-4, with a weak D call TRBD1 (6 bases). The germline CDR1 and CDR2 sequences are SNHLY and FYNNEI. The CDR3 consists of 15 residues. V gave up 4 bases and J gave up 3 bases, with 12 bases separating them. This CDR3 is CASSADRSSNEKLFF. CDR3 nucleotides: TGTGCCAGCAGTGCCGACAGGTCCTCTAATGAAAAACTGTTTTTT.

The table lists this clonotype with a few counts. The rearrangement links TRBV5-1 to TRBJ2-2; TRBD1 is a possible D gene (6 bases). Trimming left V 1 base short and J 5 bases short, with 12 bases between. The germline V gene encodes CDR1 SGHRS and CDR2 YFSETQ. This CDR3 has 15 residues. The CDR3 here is CASSLTQGPTGELFF. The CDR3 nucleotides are TGCGCCAGCAGCTTGACACAGGGCCCAACCGGGGAGCTGTTTTTT.

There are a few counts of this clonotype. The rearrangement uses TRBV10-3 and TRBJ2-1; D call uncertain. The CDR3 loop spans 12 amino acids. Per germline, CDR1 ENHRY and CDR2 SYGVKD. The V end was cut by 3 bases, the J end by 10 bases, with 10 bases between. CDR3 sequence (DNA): TGTGCCATCAGTGAAACAGCCGGCGAGCAGTTCTTC. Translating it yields CAISETAGEQFF.

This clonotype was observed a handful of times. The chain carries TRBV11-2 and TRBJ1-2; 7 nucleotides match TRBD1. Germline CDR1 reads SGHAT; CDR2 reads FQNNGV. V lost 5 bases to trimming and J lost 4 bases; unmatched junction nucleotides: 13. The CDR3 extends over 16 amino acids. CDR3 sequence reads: CASSPKQGRLLYGYTF. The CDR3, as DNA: TGTGCCAGCAGCCCAAAACAGGGGCGGCTTCTCTATGGCTACACCTTC.

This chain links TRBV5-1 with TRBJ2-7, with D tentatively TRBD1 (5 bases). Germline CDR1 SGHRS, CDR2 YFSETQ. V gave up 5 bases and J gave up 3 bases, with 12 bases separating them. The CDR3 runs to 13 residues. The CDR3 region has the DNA TGCGCCAGCAGATGGACGGACAACTACGAGCAGTACTTC. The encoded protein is CASRWTDNYEQYF.

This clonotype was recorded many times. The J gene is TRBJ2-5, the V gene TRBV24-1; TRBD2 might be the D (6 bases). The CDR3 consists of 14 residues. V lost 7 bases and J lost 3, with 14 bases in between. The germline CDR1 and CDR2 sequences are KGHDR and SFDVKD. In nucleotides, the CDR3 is TGTGCCACCAGGGATGCGGGGCTTAAAGAGACCCAGTACTTC. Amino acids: CATRDAGLKETQYF.

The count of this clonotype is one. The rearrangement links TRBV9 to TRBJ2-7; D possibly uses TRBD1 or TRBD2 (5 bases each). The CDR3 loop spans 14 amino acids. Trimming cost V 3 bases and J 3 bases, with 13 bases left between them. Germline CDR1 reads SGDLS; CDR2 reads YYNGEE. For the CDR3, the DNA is TGTGCCAGCAGCGCCGGGACGGAGGACTACGAGCAGTACTTC. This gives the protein CASSAGTEDYEQYF.

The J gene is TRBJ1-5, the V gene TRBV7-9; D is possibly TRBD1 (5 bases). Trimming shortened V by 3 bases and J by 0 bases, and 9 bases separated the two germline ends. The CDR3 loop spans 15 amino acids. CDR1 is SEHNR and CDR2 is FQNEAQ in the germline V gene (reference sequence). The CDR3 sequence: CASSFGGHSNQPQHF. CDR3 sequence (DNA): TGTGCCAGCAGCTTCGGCGGACATAGCAATCAGCCCCAGCATTTT.

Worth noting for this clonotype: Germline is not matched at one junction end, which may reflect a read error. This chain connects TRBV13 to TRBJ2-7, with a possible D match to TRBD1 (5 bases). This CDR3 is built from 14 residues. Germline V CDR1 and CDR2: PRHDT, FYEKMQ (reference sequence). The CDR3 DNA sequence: TGTGCCAGCAGGTTAGGGGTTTCCAGGAACGAGCAGTACTTC. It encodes CASRLGVSRNEQYF. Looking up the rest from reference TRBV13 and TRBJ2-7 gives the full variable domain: AAGVIQSPRHLIKEKRETATLKCYPIPRHDTVYWYQQGPGQDPQFLISFYEKMQSDKGSIPDRFSAQQFSDYHSELNMSSLELGDSALYFCASRLGVSRNEQYFGPGTRLTVT.

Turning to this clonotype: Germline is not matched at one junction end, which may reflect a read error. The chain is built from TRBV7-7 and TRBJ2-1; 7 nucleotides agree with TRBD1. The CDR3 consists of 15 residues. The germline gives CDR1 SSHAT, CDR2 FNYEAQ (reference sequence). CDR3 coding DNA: TGTGCTAGCAGCTTAGAAGTGACAGGGAACAATGAGCAGTTCTTC. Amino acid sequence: CASSLEVTGNNEQFF.